This TCR beta chain was identified during a study of blood T cell repertoires in COVID-19. Turning to the study itself: The origin of the acute and convalescent COVID-19 samples was the United States, Italy and Spain. The analysed material was cDNA or gDNA that came from T cells, B-cell-depleted T cells, or PBMCs.

As processed by the authors: Estimates of nucleated cell counts were drawn from the amplification of reference gene primers. TCRdb's copy holds only in-frame clones and misses some; the assay was immunoSEQ multiplex PCR. For V, J and clone size, that table is used; D and trimming come from the DNA. The repertoire includes just over 65,000 clones, approximately 90% of them detected once, and around 8.1% sits in the top ten. The sequence derives from a man between 25 and 39 years old with acute or convalescent COVID-19. The sample comprised peripheral blood.

The CDR3: CASSFIGLAGSKRTGELFF. CDR3 sequence (DNA): TGTGCCAGCAGTTTTATCGGACTAGCGGGATCCAAGAGGACCGGGGAGCTGTTTTTT. The rearrangement joins TRBV28 to TRBJ2-2; 12 nucleotides match TRBD2. Germline CDR1 and CDR2: MDHEN and SYDVKM. Losses at the gene ends were 3 bases for V and 5 bases for J; bases not matched to a gene: 13. The CDR3 length is 19 residues.